Listed below are T cell receptor beta chains from one sample, sequenced in a study of blood T cells in healthy people across ages. From the 5' RACE reads, TCRdb called clonotypes with MiXCR, one entry per CDR3 protein. The sample yields under 2,000,000 distinct CDR3 sequences, around half seen once. Sequenced sample: blood. These receptors all come from a woman between 35 and 50 years old in good health. Each CDR3 is given with its conserved first and last residue. Each record gives: V gene, D gene, J gene, clone size, CDR3 DNA, CDR3 protein. D genes are given only for firm matches. The size of a clone is reported for some rows only, either as once, few or many, or as a class for expanded clones.

V gene: TRBV20-1
D gene: NA
J gene: TRBJ2-1
clone size: NA
CDR3 DNA: TGCAGTGCTAGAGATCTATCGCAAGCGCAGTTCTTC
CDR3 protein: CSARDLSQAQFF

V gene: TRBV3-1
D gene: NA
J gene: TRBJ2-4
clone size: few
CDR3 DNA: TGTGCCAGCAGCCAAGACCCCCAAAATGAGCCCATTCAGTACTTC
CDR3 protein: CASSQDPQNEPIQYF

V gene: TRBV7-2
D gene: NA
J gene: TRBJ1-6
clone size: NA
CDR3 DNA: TGTGCCAGCAGTCAGGGTTCACCCCTCCACTTT
CDR3 protein: CASSQGSPLHF

V gene: TRBV6-5
D gene: TRBD1
J gene: TRBJ2-7
clone size: once
CDR3 DNA: TGTGCCAGCAGTTACCCGAAGCGGACAGGGGAAGCCAATTTTTACGAGCAGTACTTC
CDR3 protein: CASSYPKRTGEANFYEQYF

V gene: TRBV24-1
D gene: NA
J gene: TRBJ2-3
clone size: NA
CDR3 DNA: TGTGCCACCAGTGATCTCTCGAATATCAATACGCAGTATTTT
CDR3 protein: CATSDLSNINTQYF

V gene: TRBV15
D gene: NA
J gene: TRBJ2-5
clone size: NA
CDR3 DNA: TGTGCCACCAGCAGAGAAGCGGAGCAGTACCAAGAGACCCAGTACTTC
CDR3 protein: CATSREAEQYQETQYF

V gene: TRBV6-1
D gene: TRBD2
J gene: TRBJ2-3
clone size: NA
CDR3 DNA: TGTGCCAGCAGTGAAGCCGGGAGGGCGCGGGGAGATACGCAGTATTTT
CDR3 protein: CASSEAGRARGDTQYF

V gene: TRBV12-3/TRBV12-4
D gene: NA
J gene: TRBJ2-5
clone size: NA
CDR3 DNA: TGTGCCTGCAGTCTACATGACCGGGGCCGGGTGGGAGAGACCCAGTACTTC
CDR3 protein: CACSLHDRGRVGETQYF

V gene: TRBV6-5
D gene: NA
J gene: TRBJ2-1
clone size: NA
CDR3 DNA: TGTGCCAGCAGTTACTCCTTAGAAACAATTTACAATGAGCAGTTCTTC
CDR3 protein: CASSYSLETIYNEQFF

V gene: TRBV5-1
D gene: NA
J gene: TRBJ2-3
clone size: NA
CDR3 DNA: TGCGCCAGCCAGGGGTCCGCTAGCACAGATACGCAGTATTTT
CDR3 protein: CASQGSASTDTQYF

V gene: TRBV29-1
D gene: NA
J gene: TRBJ2-5
clone size: NA
CDR3 DNA: TGCAGCGTTGAAACTCGACAGCTCCAAGAGACCCAGTACTTC
CDR3 protein: CSVETRQLQETQYF

V gene: TRBV12-3/TRBV12-4
D gene: NA
J gene: TRBJ2-3
clone size: NA
CDR3 DNA: TGTGCCAGCAGTTTTAGGGGTATGGATACGCAGTATTTT
CDR3 protein: CASSFRGMDTQYF

V gene: TRBV27
D gene: NA
J gene: TRBJ2-5
clone size: NA
CDR3 DNA: TGTGCCAGCAGTCCCTCGGAGGGGCAAGAGACCCAGTACTTC
CDR3 protein: CASSPSEGQETQYF

V gene: TRBV20-1
D gene: NA
J gene: TRBJ2-3
clone size: NA
CDR3 DNA: TGCAGTGCTAGTCCGGTTGGGCAGCCTAGCACAGATACGCAGTATTTT
CDR3 protein: CSASPVGQPSTDTQYF

V gene: TRBV19
D gene: TRBD2
J gene: TRBJ2-5
clone size: NA
CDR3 DNA: TGTGCCAGTAACTCCCAACTAGCGGGGGAAGGCGAGACCCAGTACTTC
CDR3 protein: CASNSQLAGEGETQYF

V gene: TRBV28
D gene: NA
J gene: TRBJ1-1
clone size: NA
CDR3 DNA: TGTGCCAGCAGTTTCTACGTACGGATGAACACTGAAGCTTTCTTT
CDR3 protein: CASSFYVRMNTEAFF

V gene: TRBV11-2
D gene: TRBD1
J gene: TRBJ1-1
clone size: NA
CDR3 DNA: TGTGCCAGCAGCGGGGGGACAGGGGTAACTGAAGCTTTCTTT
CDR3 protein: CASSGGTGVTEAFF

V gene: TRBV20-1
D gene: TRBD1
J gene: TRBJ1-4
clone size: NA
CDR3 DNA: TGCAGTGCTGTAGACAGGGGGAATGAAAAACTGTTTTTT
CDR3 protein: CSAVDRGNEKLFF

V gene: TRBV5-6
D gene: NA
J gene: TRBJ2-1
clone size: few
CDR3 DNA: TGTGCCAGCAGCTTTAACCAGGCGCTTTACAATGAGCAGTTCTTC
CDR3 protein: CASSFNQALYNEQFF

V gene: TRBV18
D gene: NA
J gene: TRBJ1-1
clone size: NA
CDR3 DNA: TGTGCCAGCTCACTGATGACTGAAGCTTTCTTT
CDR3 protein: CASSLMTEAFF

V gene: TRBV12-3/TRBV12-4
D gene: NA
J gene: TRBJ2-5
clone size: few
CDR3 DNA: TGTGCCAGCAGTTCTCATCCAGAGACCCAGTACTTC
CDR3 protein: CASSSHPETQYF

V gene: TRBV3-1
D gene: NA
J gene: TRBJ2-5
clone size: once
CDR3 DNA: TGTGCCAGCAGCCAAGATGGAGGGCGCGGGTGGGTCCATGAGCAGTACTTC
CDR3 protein: CASSQDGGRGWVHEQYF

V gene: TRBV4-2
D gene: NA
J gene: TRBJ1-4
clone size: few
CDR3 DNA: TGTGCCAGCAGCCCACTGGGGGGTAATGAAAAACTGTTTTTT
CDR3 protein: CASSPLGGNEKLFF

V gene: TRBV7-2
D gene: TRBD1
J gene: TRBJ1-2
clone size: NA
CDR3 DNA: TGTGCCAGCAGCGCGGACAGGGGAACCCTCTATGGCTACACCTTC
CDR3 protein: CASSADRGTLYGYTF

V gene: TRBV9
D gene: NA
J gene: TRBJ2-1
clone size: NA
CDR3 DNA: TGTGCCAGCAACACGGGGGAATCCTACAATGAGCAGTTCTTC
CDR3 protein: CASNTGESYNEQFF

V gene: TRBV5-1
D gene: TRBD1
J gene: TRBJ1-2
clone size: once
CDR3 DNA: TGCGCCAGCAGCTCCGGACAGGGAAGTTACACCTTC
CDR3 protein: CASSSGQGSYTF

V gene: TRBV20-1
D gene: NA
J gene: TRBJ2-1
clone size: NA
CDR3 DNA: TGCAGTGCGGGAAGGGCAAACAATGAGCAGTTCTTC
CDR3 protein: CSAGRANNEQFF

V gene: TRBV6-6
D gene: TRBD1
J gene: TRBJ1-2
clone size: NA
CDR3 DNA: TGTGCCAGCAGTTACAGGGACAGTCACTATGGCTACACCTTC
CDR3 protein: CASSYRDSHYGYTF

V gene: TRBV5-8
D gene: NA
J gene: TRBJ1-4
clone size: NA
CDR3 DNA: TGTGCCAGCGGCTCAGGTCGGCCTCAAAAACTGTTTTTT
CDR3 protein: CASGSGRPQKLFF

V gene: TRBV4-2
D gene: NA
J gene: TRBJ2-5
clone size: NA
CDR3 DNA: TGTGCCAGCGGCAAAATTTCAAATCAAGAGACCCAGTACTTC
CDR3 protein: CASGKISNQETQYF

V gene: TRBV5-1
D gene: TRBD2
J gene: TRBJ2-1
clone size: NA
CDR3 DNA: TGTGCCAGCAGTTTAAGCGCGGGGGGCTCCTACAATGAGCAGTTCTTC
CDR3 protein: CASSLSAGGSYNEQFF

V gene: TRBV5-1
D gene: TRBD1
J gene: TRBJ1-1
clone size: NA
CDR3 DNA: TGCGCCAGCAGCTTGGTCCCTCCCGTACAGGGGGGTACATGGACTGAAGCTTTCTTT
CDR3 protein: CASSLVPPVQGGTWTEAFF

V gene: TRBV7-2
D gene: NA
J gene: TRBJ2-7
clone size: many
CDR3 DNA: TGTGCCAGCAGCGTAACCTACGAGCAGTACTTC
CDR3 protein: CASSVTYEQYF

V gene: TRBV20-1
D gene: NA
J gene: TRBJ1-5
clone size: NA
CDR3 DNA: TGCAGTGCTAGAGCGGACACAAATCAGCCCCAGCATTTT
CDR3 protein: CSARADTNQPQHF

V gene: TRBV27
D gene: NA
J gene: TRBJ1-4
clone size: NA
CDR3 DNA: TGTGCCAGCCGCCGGGACCTATATGAAAAACTGTTTTTT
CDR3 protein: CASRRDLYEKLFF

V gene: TRBV20-1
D gene: TRBD2
J gene: TRBJ2-1
clone size: NA
CDR3 DNA: TGCAGTGCTAGTCGGCTAGCGGGGGCCGAAGAGCAGTTCTTC
CDR3 protein: CSASRLAGAEEQFF

V gene: TRBV4-2
D gene: TRBD2
J gene: TRBJ2-1
clone size: NA
CDR3 DNA: TGTGCCAGCAGCTCAAATAGCGGGGGTGAGCAGTTCTTC
CDR3 protein: CASSSNSGGEQFF

V gene: TRBV4-1
D gene: NA
J gene: TRBJ1-2
clone size: few
CDR3 DNA: TGCGCCAGCAGCTCAAACGAGGGCAGGGACTATGGCTACACCTTC
CDR3 protein: CASSSNEGRDYGYTF

V gene: TRBV6-2/TRBV6-3
D gene: NA
J gene: TRBJ2-1
clone size: NA
CDR3 DNA: TGTGCCAGCAGTTGGGGGTTAACCACTCTAGCCCTTAAAGACAATGAGCAGTTCTTC
CDR3 protein: CASSWGLTTLALKDNEQFF

V gene: TRBV20-1
D gene: TRBD1
J gene: TRBJ2-7
clone size: few
CDR3 DNA: TGCAGTGCTAGCCGACCGGGACAGGGGTACGAGCAGTACTTC
CDR3 protein: CSASRPGQGYEQYF